The rows below give T cell receptor beta chains drawn from one sample of a study of lymphopenia after photon versus proton radiotherapy. The assay was immunoSEQ multiplex PCR, and TCRdb's table has in-frame clones only and misses some. Of more than 50,000 clones listed, about four fifths are singletons. This specimen was peripheral blood, taken from a patient treated with photon-based radiotherapy. The receptor set was obtained from a middle-aged man with gastric cancer. Each CDR3 is given with its conserved first and last residue. Fields, in order: clone size, V gene, D gene, J gene, CDR3 protein, CDR3 DNA. D genes are given only for firm matches. Rows may omit the clone size; those that give it use once, few, many or a size class.

NA,TRBV14,NA,TRBJ1-2,CASSQGPRAVGGYTF,TGTGCCAGCAGCCAAGGGCCCAGGGCGGTCGGTGGCTACACCTTC
NA,TRBV28,TRBD2,TRBJ2-1,CASIPGGGWSYNEQFF,TGTGCCAGCATCCCCGGGGGGGGCTGGTCCTACAATGAGCAGTTCTTC
NA,TRBV30,NA,TRBJ1-1,CAWSQRDTEAFF,TGTGCCTGGAGTCAGCGGGACACTGAAGCTTTCTTT
NA,TRBV5-1,NA,TRBJ1-5,CASSSEGGDQPQHF,TGCGCCAGCAGTTCTGAGGGAGGTGATCAGCCCCAGCATTTT
NA,TRBV29-1,TRBD2,TRBJ2-7,CSVGTSGTYEQYF,TGCAGCGTCGGGACTAGCGGGACTTACGAGCAGTACTTC
NA,TRBV6-5,NA,TRBJ2-7,CASSWGRGYEQYF,TGTGCCAGCAGTTGGGGCAGGGGCTACGAGCAGTACTTC
NA,TRBV27,NA,TRBJ2-3,CASSLGTITDTQYF,TGTGCCAGCAGTTTAGGGACAATCACAGATACGCAGTATTTT
NA,TRBV28,NA,TRBJ1-2,CASSLTTGYGYTF,TGTGCCAGCAGTTTAACGACGGGGTATGGCTACACCTTC
NA,TRBV6-1,NA,TRBJ2-3,CASSVQGTDTQYF,TGTGCCAGCAGTGTCCAGGGCACAGATACGCAGTATTTT
NA,TRBV7-2,NA,TRBJ2-5,CASSLDGRAGETQYF,TGTGCCAGCAGCTTAGACGGTAGGGCCGGGGAGACCCAGTACTTC
NA,TRBV18,TRBD1,TRBJ1-2,CASSPPGQGYGYTF,TGTGCCAGCTCACCACCGGGACAGGGCTATGGCTACACCTTC
NA,TRBV4-2,TRBD1,TRBJ1-6,CASSHGTGDSPLHF,TGTGCCAGCAGCCACGGGACAGGGGATTCACCCCTCCACTTT
NA,TRBV27,TRBD2,TRBJ2-3,CASSLRTSGYTDTQYF,TGTGCCAGCAGTTTACGGACTAGCGGGTACACAGATACGCAGTATTTT
NA,TRBV6-1,NA,TRBJ1-6,CASSEYPRYNSPLHF,TGTGCCAGCAGTGAATACCCCAGATATAATTCACCCCTCCACTTT
NA,TRBV5-1,TRBD1,TRBJ2-7,CASSQGQGNEQYF,TGCGCCAGCAGCCAGGGACAGGGCAACGAGCAGTACTTC
NA,TRBV18,TRBD1,TRBJ2-3,CASSLGQGTDTQYF,TGTGCCAGCTCACTCGGACAGGGGACAGATACGCAGTATTTT
NA,TRBV5-1,NA,TRBJ2-2,CASKADTNTGELFF,TGCGCCAGCAAGGCGGACACGAACACCGGGGAGCTGTTTTTT
NA,TRBV11-2,TRBD1,TRBJ1-4,CASSPPGQKNEKLFF,TGTGCCAGCAGCCCCCCGGGACAGAAAAATGAAAAACTGTTTTTT
NA,TRBV30,NA,TRBJ1-2,CAWSIPRDTKNYGYTF,TGTGCCTGGAGTATCCCCCGGGACACAAAAAACTATGGCTACACCTTC
NA,TRBV18,NA,TRBJ2-4,CASSPDKNIQYF,TGTGCCAGCTCCCCAGACAAAAACATTCAGTACTTC
NA,TRBV5-1,TRBD1,TRBJ2-2,CASSLAGQGYGELFF,TGCGCCAGCAGCTTGGCGGGACAGGGTTACGGGGAGCTGTTTTTT
NA,TRBV6-1,NA,TRBJ2-7,CASGPWGPYEQYF,TGTGCCAGCGGGCCCTGGGGGCCCTACGAGCAGTACTTC
NA,TRBV5-6,TRBD1,TRBJ2-7,CASSTTGQGGEQYF,TGTGCCAGCAGCACTACGGGACAGGGCGGGGAGCAGTACTTC
NA,TRBV6-1,NA,TRBJ2-7,CASSDIGVGEQYF,TGTGCCAGCAGTGACATCGGGGTAGGCGAGCAGTACTTC
once,TRBV28,NA,TRBJ2-7,CASSFLGGAYEQYF,TGTGCCAGCAGTTTCCTAGGGGGAGCCTACGAGCAGTACTTC
NA,TRBV23-1,NA,TRBJ2-3,CASRDPGGSQATDTQYF,TGCGCCAGCAGGGACCCGGGTGGTAGTCAGGCCACAGATACGCAGTATTTT
NA,TRBV5-1,NA,TRBJ1-2,CASAQAHPNYGYTF,TGCGCCAGCGCGCAGGCTCACCCTAACTATGGCTACACCTTC
NA,TRBV10-2,NA,TRBJ2-7,CASSEFTYEQYF,TGCGCCAGCAGTGAGTTTACCTACGAGCAGTACTTC
NA,TRBV5-4,TRBD1,TRBJ2-4,CASSLGDRGLAKNIQYF,TGTGCCAGCAGCTTGGGAGACAGGGGACTAGCCAAAAACATTCAGTACTTC
once,TRBV30,NA,TRBJ2-7,CAWSAKQGIITYEQYF,TGTGCCTGGAGTGCGAAGCAGGGGATCATAACCTACGAGCAGTACTTC
NA,TRBV13,NA,TRBJ2-3,CASSPTVSSTDTQYF,TGTGCCAGCAGCCCGACGGTTTCTAGCACAGATACGCAGTATTTT
NA,TRBV10-1,TRBD2,TRBJ2-1,CASSDRGSIYNEQFF,TGCGCCAGCAGTGATCGCGGGAGTATTTACAATGAGCAGTTCTTC
NA,TRBV5-6,NA,TRBJ2-1,CASSFPTRGGDEQFF,TGTGCCAGCAGCTTTCCGACAAGGGGAGGCGATGAGCAGTTCTTC
NA,TRBV23-1,TRBD1,TRBJ1-5,CASSQGTVEYSNQPQHF,TGCGCCAGCAGTCAAGGGACAGTCGAGTATAGCAATCAGCCCCAGCATTTT
NA,TRBV7-6,NA,TRBJ2-3,CASSSFYSTDTQYF,TGTGCCAGCAGCTCCTTCTATAGCACAGATACGCAGTATTTT
NA,TRBV9,NA,TRBJ2-7,CASSESPEGVYEQYF,TGTGCCAGCAGCGAGAGCCCGGAGGGGGTCTACGAGCAGTACTTC
once,TRBV18,NA,TRBJ1-1,CASSPRTANTEAFF,TGTGCCAGCTCACCCCGGACGGCGAACACTGAAGCTTTCTTT
NA,TRBV9,TRBD1,TRBJ2-7,CASSEGQGAHEQYF,TGTGCCAGCAGCGAGGGACAGGGGGCCCACGAGCAGTACTTC
NA,TRBV7-8,TRBD2,TRBJ2-7,CASSPASGSYEQYF,TGTGCCAGCAGCCCAGCTAGCGGCTCCTACGAGCAGTACTTC
NA,TRBV27,TRBD2,TRBJ2-3,CASSDSGRGVTDTQYF,TGTGCCAGCAGTGATAGCGGGAGGGGAGTGACAGATACGCAGTATTTT
NA,TRBV19,TRBD1,TRBJ1-2,CASSGQVTNYGYTF,TGTGCCAGTAGTGGACAGGTCACAAACTATGGCTACACCTTC
NA,TRBV19,TRBD1,TRBJ1-2,CASTTTGGPGYTF,TGTGCCAGCACAACTACAGGGGGCCCTGGCTACACCTTC
NA,TRBV18,NA,TRBJ2-1,CASSPLGSSYNEQFF,TGTGCCAGCTCACCGCTGGGTTCCTCCTACAATGAGCAGTTCTTC
NA,TRBV9,NA,TRBJ2-1,CASSVGTLSSYNEQFF,TGTGCCAGCAGCGTAGGGACCCTAAGCTCCTACAATGAGCAGTTCTTC
many,TRBV30,NA,TRBJ1-2,CAWSVRGAAASNYGYTF,TGTGCCTGGAGTGTACGGGGGGCCGCCGCCTCTAACTATGGCTACACCTTC
NA,TRBV11-3,NA,TRBJ2-2,CASSLDRWASPSTGELFF,TGTGCCAGCAGCTTAGATCGGTGGGCTAGCCCAAGCACCGGGGAGCTGTTTTTT
NA,TRBV21-1,NA,TRBJ2-7,CASSTQGPVVEQYF,TGTGCCAGCAGCACCCAGGGGCCGGTCGTCGAGCAGTACTTC
once,TRBV11-1,TRBD2,TRBJ2-7,CASSLGPLAGGAYEQYF,TGTGCCAGCAGCTTGGGCCCTTTAGCGGGAGGAGCCTACGAGCAGTACTTC
NA,TRBV6-6,NA,TRBJ2-3,CASSPLDTQYF,TGTGCCAGCAGTCCCCTAGATACGCAGTATTTT